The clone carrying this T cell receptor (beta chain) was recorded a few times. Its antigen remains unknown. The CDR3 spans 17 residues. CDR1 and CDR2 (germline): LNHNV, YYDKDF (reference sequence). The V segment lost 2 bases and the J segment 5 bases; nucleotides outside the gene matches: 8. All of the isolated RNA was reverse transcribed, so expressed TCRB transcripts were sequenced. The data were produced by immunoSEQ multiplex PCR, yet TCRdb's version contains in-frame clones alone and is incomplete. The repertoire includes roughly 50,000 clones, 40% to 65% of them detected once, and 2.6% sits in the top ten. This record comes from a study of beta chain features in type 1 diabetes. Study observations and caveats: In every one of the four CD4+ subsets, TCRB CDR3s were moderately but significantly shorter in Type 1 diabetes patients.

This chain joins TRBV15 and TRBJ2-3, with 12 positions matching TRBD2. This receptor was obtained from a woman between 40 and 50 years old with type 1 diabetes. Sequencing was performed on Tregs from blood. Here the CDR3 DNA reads TGTGCCACCAGCAGACCGCGACTAGCGGGAGATTTAGATACGCAGTATTTT. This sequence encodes CATSRPRLAGDLDTQYF.